These T cell receptor beta chains were read from a single sample in a study of blood T cell repertoires in COVID-19. The data were produced by immunoSEQ multiplex PCR, yet TCRdb's version contains in-frame clones alone and is incomplete. The sample yields some 66,000 clones, approximately 90% seen once. Sequenced: peripheral blood. The receptor set was obtained from a human donor in a cohort sampled during active COVID-19. The CDR3 runs from the conserved cysteine through the conserved F or W. D genes are given only for firm matches. A row's size may be missing; if present it is once, few, many or a size class.

j_call,d_call,v_call,clone_size,cdr3_nt,cdr3_aa
TRBJ2-7,TRBD2,TRBV10-3,.,TGTGCCATCAGTGCTAGCGGTTCCTACGAGCAGTACTTC,CAISASGSYEQYF
TRBJ1-2,TRBD1,TRBV5-1,.,TGCGCCAGCAGCTTGGACCCGACAGGGGGCCCCTATGGCTACACCTTC,CASSLDPTGGPYGYTF
TRBJ1-6,.,TRBV19,.,TGTGCCAGTAATTCCCCTACCGGGACCTATAATTCACCCCTCCACTTT,CASNSPTGTYNSPLHF
TRBJ1-1,TRBD1,TRBV5-1,.,TGCGCCAGCGAACCCGATCCCCCGGGGACAGGTATGAACACTGAAGCTTTCTTT,CASEPDPPGTGMNTEAFF
TRBJ1-1,.,TRBV7-9,.,TGTGCCAGCAGCTTAGCGGGGGGAGGCACTGAAGCTTTCTTT,CASSLAGGGTEAFF
TRBJ2-5,TRBD2,TRBV5-6,.,TGTGCCAGCAGCGGTTCTGGGAGGGTGCTAGCGGCCCAAGAGACCCAGTACTTC,CASSGSGRVLAAQETQYF
TRBJ1-2,.,TRBV5-1,.,TGCGCCAGCAGCTCAGGTACAACACCCTATGGCTACACCTTC,CASSSGTTPYGYTF
TRBJ1-6,.,TRBV30,.,TGTGCCTGGAGTGTGGGCGCCCATAATTCACCCCTCCACTTT,CAWSVGAHNSPLHF
TRBJ2-1,TRBD2,TRBV5-6,.,TGTGCCAGCAGCTTGTTAGCGGGAGCTTTCTACAATGAGCAGTTCTTC,CASSLLAGAFYNEQFF
TRBJ1-1,TRBD1,TRBV9,.,TGTGCCAGCAGCGCCACAGGGGGCACCTTCTCCGAAGCTTTCTTT,CASSATGGTFSEAFF
TRBJ1-5,.,TRBV6-2/TRBV6-3,.,TGTGCCAGCAGCCCAAACGGGGATCAGCCCCAGCATTTT,CASSPNGDQPQHF
TRBJ1-2,.,TRBV9,.,TGTGCCAGCAGCGTAGCTCCAAGTCAAGCCGTTTATGGCTACACCTTC,CASSVAPSQAVYGYTF
TRBJ1-1,TRBD1,TRBV7-2,.,TGTGCCAGCAAGGAACAGGGGACTCTGAACACTGAAGCTTTCTTT,CASKEQGTLNTEAFF
TRBJ2-3,.,TRBV19,.,TGTGCCAGTAGGAACAGGGCCTCCACAGATACGCAGTATTTT,CASRNRASTDTQYF
TRBJ2-3,TRBD2,TRBV4-1,few,TGCGCCAGCAGCCAAGATGCTGGGAGCGGGGTCCCAGATACGCAGTATTTT,CASSQDAGSGVPDTQYF
TRBJ1-1,.,TRBV15,few,TGTGCCACCAGCTACGACAAGAACACTGAAGCTTTCTTT,CATSYDKNTEAFF